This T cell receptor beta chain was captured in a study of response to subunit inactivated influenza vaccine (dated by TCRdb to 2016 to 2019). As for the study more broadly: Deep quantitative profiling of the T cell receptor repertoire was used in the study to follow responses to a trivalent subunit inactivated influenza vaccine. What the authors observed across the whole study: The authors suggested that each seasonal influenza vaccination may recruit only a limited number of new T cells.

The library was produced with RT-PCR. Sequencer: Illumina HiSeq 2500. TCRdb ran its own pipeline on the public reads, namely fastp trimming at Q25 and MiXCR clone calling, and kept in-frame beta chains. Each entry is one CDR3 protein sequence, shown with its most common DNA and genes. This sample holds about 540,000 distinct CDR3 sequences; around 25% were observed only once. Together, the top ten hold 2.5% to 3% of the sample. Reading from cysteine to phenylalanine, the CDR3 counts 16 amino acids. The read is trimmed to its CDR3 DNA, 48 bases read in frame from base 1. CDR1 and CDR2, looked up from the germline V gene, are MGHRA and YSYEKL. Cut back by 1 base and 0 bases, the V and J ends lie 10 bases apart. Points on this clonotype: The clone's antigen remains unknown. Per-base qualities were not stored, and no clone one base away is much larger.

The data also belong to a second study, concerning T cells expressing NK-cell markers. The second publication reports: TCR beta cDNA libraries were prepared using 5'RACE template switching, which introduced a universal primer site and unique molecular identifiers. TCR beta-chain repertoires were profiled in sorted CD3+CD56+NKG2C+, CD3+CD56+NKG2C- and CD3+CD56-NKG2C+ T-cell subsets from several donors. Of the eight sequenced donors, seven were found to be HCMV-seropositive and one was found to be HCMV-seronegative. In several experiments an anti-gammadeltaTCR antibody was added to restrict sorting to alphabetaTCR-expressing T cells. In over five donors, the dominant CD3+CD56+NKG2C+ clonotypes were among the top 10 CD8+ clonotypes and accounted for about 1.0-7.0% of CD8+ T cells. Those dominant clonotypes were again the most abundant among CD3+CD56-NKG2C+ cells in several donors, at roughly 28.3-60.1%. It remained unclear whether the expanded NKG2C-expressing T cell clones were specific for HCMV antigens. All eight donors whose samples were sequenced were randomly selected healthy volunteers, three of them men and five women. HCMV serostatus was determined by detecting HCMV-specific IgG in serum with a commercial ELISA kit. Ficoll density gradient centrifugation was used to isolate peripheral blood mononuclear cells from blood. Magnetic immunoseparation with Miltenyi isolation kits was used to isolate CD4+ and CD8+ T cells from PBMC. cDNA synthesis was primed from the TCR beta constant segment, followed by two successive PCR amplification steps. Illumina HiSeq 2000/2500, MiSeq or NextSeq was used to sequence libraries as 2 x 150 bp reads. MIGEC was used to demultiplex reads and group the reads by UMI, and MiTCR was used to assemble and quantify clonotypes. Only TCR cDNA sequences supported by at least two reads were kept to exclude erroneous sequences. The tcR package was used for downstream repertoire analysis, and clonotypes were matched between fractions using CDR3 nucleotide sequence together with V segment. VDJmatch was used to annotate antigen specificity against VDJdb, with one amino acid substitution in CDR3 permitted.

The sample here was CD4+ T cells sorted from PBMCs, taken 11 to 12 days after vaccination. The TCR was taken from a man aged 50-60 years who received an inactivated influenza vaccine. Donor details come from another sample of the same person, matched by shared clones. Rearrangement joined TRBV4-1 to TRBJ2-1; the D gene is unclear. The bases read TGCGCCAGCAGCCAAGTTATAGTTAGCTCCTACAATGAGCAGTTCTTC. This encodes CASSQVIVSSYNEQFF.